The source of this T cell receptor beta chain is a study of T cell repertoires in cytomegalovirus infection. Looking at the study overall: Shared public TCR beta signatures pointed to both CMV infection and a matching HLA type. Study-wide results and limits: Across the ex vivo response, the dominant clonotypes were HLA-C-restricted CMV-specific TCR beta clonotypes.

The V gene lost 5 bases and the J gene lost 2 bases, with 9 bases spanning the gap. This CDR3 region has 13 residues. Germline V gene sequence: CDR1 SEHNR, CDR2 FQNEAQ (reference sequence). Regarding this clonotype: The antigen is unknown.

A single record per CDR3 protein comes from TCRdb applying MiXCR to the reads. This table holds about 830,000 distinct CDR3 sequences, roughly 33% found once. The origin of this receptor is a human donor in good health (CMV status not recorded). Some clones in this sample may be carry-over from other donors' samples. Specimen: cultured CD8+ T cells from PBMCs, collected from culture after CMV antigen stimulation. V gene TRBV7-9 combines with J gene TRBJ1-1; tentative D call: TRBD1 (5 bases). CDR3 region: CASSRDPNTEAFF. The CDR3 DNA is TGTGCCAGCAGCCGGGACCCAAACACTGAAGCTTTCTTT.